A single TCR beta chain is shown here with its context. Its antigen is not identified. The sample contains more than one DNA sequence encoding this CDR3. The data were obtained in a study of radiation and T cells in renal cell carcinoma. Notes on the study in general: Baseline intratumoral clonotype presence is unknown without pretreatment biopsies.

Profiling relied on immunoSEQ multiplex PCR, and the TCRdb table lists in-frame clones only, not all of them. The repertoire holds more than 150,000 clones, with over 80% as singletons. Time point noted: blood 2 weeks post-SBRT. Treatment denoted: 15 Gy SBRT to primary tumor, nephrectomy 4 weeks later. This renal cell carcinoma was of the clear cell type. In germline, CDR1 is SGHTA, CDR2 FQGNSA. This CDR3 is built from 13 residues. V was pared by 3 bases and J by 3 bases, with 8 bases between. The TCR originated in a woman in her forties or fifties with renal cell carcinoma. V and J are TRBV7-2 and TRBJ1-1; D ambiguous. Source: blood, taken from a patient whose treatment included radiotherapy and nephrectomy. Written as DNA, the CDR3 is TGTGCCAGCAGCTTGACGGAAGACACTGAAGCTTTCTTT. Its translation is CASSLTEDTEAFF.